This T cell receptor beta chain originates from a study of CD8 T cells in Susac syndrome. Trimming shortened V by 3 bases and J by 3 bases, and 12 bases separated the two germline ends. This CDR3 contains 14 residues. In germline, CDR1 is SGHNT, CDR2 YYREEE (reference sequence). Sequencing of TCR beta was performed on blood CD8+ and CD4+ T cells. Multiple sclerosis controls were treatment-naive patients with stable or active relapsing-remitting disease. Random-hexamer reverse transcription was applied to about 0.45 to 1 ug RNA. The CDR3 of TCR beta was amplified by immunoSEQ multiplex PCR across 54 Vbeta and 13 Jbeta. TCRdb called the immunoSEQ multiplex PCR reads again in MiXCR, with one record for every CDR3 protein. The sample consists of 200,000 or so distinct CDR3 sequences, roughly 96% of them appearing once.

V usage is TRBV5-4 and J usage is TRBJ1-1, with D uncertain. The sample taken for sequencing was CD4+ T cells from PBMCs. The clonotype comes from a human donor with multiple sclerosis. CDR3 loop: CASSSPGRHTEAFF. CDR3 sequence (DNA): TGTGCCAGCAGCTCACCCGGGAGACACACTGAAGCTTTCTTT.